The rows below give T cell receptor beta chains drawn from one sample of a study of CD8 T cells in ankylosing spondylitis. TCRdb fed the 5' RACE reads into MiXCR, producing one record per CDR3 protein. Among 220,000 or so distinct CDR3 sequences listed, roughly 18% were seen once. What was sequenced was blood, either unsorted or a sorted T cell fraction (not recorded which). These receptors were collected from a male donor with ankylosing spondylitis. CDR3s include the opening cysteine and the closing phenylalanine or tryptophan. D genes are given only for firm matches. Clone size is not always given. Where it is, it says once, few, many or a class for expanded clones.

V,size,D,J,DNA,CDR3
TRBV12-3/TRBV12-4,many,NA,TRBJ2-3,TGTGCCAGCAGTTTAGATAACAGGGATACGCAGTATTTT,CASSLDNRDTQYF
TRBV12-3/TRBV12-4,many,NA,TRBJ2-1,TGTGCCAGCAGTCTATCGACTGTATACAATGAGCAGTTCTTC,CASSLSTVYNEQFF
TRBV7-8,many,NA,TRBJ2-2,TGTGCCAGCAGCTTCAGTGGGACCGCTGCTCCGAACACCGGGGAGCTGTTTTTT,CASSFSGTAAPNTGELFF
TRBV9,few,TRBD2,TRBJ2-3,TGTGCCAGCAGCGTACTAGCGGCTACCACAGATACGCAGTATTTT,CASSVLAATTDTQYF
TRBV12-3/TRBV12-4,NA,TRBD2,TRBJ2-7,TGTGCCAGCAGTTTAGAAGGACTAGCGCATCCCTACGAGCAGTACTTC,CASSLEGLAHPYEQYF
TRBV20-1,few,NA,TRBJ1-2,TGCGTGCGAGGGGAAAATGGCTACACCTTC,CVRGENGYTF
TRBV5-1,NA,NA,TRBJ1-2,TGCGCCAGCCAAAGTGAGCCTATGGGACATGGCTACACTTTC,CASQSEPMGHGYTF
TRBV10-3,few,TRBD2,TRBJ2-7,TGTGCCATCAGTGATCCGGGGACTAGCGGGGCGGATCAGTACTTC,CAISDPGTSGADQYF
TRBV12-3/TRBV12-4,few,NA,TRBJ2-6,TGTGCCAGCACCGAGACAGGTCTAAGGGCCAACGTCCTGACTTTC,CASTETGLRANVLTF
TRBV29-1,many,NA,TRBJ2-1,TGCAGCGTTGAAGATCCGGGCCGGGATGAGCAGTTCTTC,CSVEDPGRDEQFF
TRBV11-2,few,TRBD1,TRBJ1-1,TGTGCCAGCAGGAACCGGGACAGGGGGCGTTACACTGAAGCTTTCTTT,CASRNRDRGRYTEAFF
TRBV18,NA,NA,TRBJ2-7,TGTGCCAGCTCAATTCCGGACAGAACAGTTCGGGAGCAGTACTTC,CASSIPDRTVREQYF
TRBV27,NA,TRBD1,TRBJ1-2,TGTGCCAGCAGTTTATCTACCCCAGGGGGCTACTATGGCTACACCTTC,CASSLSTPGGYYGYTF
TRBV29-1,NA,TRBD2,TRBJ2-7,TGCAGCGTTGTACTAGCGGGAGGAGCCTACGAGCAGTACTTC,CSVVLAGGAYEQYF
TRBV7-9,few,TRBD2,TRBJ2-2,TGTGCCAGCAGCTTACCGCTAGCGGAGATCGACACCGGGGAGCTGTTTTTT,CASSLPLAEIDTGELFF
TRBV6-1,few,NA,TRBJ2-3,TGTGCCAGCAGACCCAACTGGGGTACAGATACGCAGTATTTT,CASRPNWGTDTQYF
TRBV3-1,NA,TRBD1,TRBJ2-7,TGTGCCAGCAGCCAAGATCTCTTACAGGGGGCTTACGAGCAGTACTTC,CASSQDLLQGAYEQYF
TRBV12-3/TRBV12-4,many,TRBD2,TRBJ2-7,TGTGCCAGCAGCAAAGGACTAGCTAGGGAGCAGTACTTC,CASSKGLAREQYF
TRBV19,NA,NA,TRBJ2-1,TGTGCCAGTGGGTGGCCATACAATGAGCAGTTCTTC,CASGWPYNEQFF
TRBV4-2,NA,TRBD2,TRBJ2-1,TGTGCCAGCAGCCGAGCTAGCGGGAGCCACAATGAGCAGTTCTTC,CASSRASGSHNEQFF
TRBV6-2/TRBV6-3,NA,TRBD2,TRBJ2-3,TGTGCCAGCAGTGTAGGACTAGCTGTCCCAGATACGCAGTATTTT,CASSVGLAVPDTQYF
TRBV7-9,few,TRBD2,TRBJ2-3,TGTGCCAGCAGCGACGGACTAGCGGGAGCCACAGATACGCAGTATTTT,CASSDGLAGATDTQYF
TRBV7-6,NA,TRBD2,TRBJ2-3,TGTGCCAGCAGCTCGGGACTAGCGGGGAACACAGATACGCAGTATTTT,CASSSGLAGNTDTQYF
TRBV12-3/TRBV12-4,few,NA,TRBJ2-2,TGTGCCAGCAGTTTACTAACAGAAAGGAACACCGGGGAGCTGTTTTTT,CASSLLTERNTGELFF
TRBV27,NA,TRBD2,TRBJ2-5,TGTGCCAGCAGCACAACTAGCGGAGAAGAGACCCAGTACTTC,CASSTTSGEETQYF
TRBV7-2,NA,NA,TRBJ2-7,TGTGCCAGCGGCTATAGCTCCTACGAGCAGTACTTC,CASGYSSYEQYF
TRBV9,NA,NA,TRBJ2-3,TGTGCCAGCAGCGTAGGCCAGTCTCACGCCCCAGATACGCAGTATTTT,CASSVGQSHAPDTQYF
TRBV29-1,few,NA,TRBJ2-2,TGCAGCGTTCGTCAAACGAACACCGGGGAGCTGTTTTTT,CSVRQTNTGELFF
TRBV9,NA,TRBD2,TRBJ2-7,TGTGCCAGCAGCGTAGGGGCGGGAGGGGCCTACGAGCAGTACTTC,CASSVGAGGAYEQYF
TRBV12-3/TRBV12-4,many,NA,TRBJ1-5,TGTGCCAGCAGTTTAGGAATTCCCCAAGGGCCCCAGCATTTT,CASSLGIPQGPQHF
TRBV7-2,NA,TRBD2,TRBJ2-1,TGTGCCAGCAGCTTCAGCCTCTTTCTAGCGGGGGACTCCTACAATGAGCAGTTCTTC,CASSFSLFLAGDSYNEQFF
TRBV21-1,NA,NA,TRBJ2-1,TGTGCCAGCAGCGGACAGGAGAATGAGCAGTTCTTC,CASSGQENEQFF
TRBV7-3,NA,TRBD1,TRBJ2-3,TGTGCCAGCAGCCCCACAGGGGCTAGCACAGATACGCAGTATTTT,CASSPTGASTDTQYF
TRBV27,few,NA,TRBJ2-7,TGTGCCAGCAGTCCAGAACCGACGGCCTACGAGCAGTACTTC,CASSPEPTAYEQYF
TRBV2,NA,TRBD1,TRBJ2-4,TGTGCCAGCAGTCCCGGGACAGGGGGCGCGGGAAACATTCAGTACTTC,CASSPGTGGAGNIQYF
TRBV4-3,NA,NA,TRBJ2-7,TGCGCCAGCAGCCAAGAGCGAAGCTCCTACGAGCAGTACTTC,CASSQERSSYEQYF
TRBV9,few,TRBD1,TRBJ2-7,TGTGCCAGCAGCGAGGGGGCCCAGGGCAGATACTACGAGCAGTACTTC,CASSEGAQGRYYEQYF
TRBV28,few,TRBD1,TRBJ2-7,TGTGCCAGCAGCCTTATACAGGGGTTGGAGCAGTACTTC,CASSLIQGLEQYF
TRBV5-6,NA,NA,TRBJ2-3,TGTGCCAGCAGCTTGGCCCCGGGTTGGGGCACAGATACGCAGTATTTT,CASSLAPGWGTDTQYF
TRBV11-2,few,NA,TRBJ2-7,TGTGCCAGCAGCTTAGTAGGGAGCGTGCACGAGCAGTACTTC,CASSLVGSVHEQYF
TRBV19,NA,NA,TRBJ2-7,TGTGCCAGTAGTATGGACAGTTCCTCTTTTAGTGAGCAGTACTTC,CASSMDSSSFSEQYF
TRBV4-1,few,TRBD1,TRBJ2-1,TGCGCCAGCAGCCAAGACGATGGGGACAGATTACCGTTCTTC,CASSQDDGDRLPFF
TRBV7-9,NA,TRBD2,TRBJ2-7,TGTGCCAGCAGCTTCAGGACTAGCGCCGGTGAGCAGTACTTC,CASSFRTSAGEQYF
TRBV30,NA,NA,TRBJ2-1,TGTGCCTGGAATGGAGGCAAATACAATGAGCAGTTCTTC,CAWNGGKYNEQFF
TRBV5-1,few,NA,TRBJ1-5,TGCGCCAGCAGCCCTGGGACCCCCCAGGCTGGTGGCAATCAGCCCCAGCATTTT,CASSPGTPQAGGNQPQHF
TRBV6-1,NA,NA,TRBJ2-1,TGTGCCAGCAGGGACTTGCCCAACAATGAGCAGTTCTTC,CASRDLPNNEQFF
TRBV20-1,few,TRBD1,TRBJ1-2,TGCAGTGCTCAGGTGATGGGACAGGCCTTTGGCTACACCTTC,CSAQVMGQAFGYTF
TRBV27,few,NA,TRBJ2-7,TGTGCCAGCAGTAACCTCGACTACGAGCAGTACTTC,CASSNLDYEQYF
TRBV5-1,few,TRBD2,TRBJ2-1,TGCGCCAGCAGCTTGGAGGCCATAGGGAGGGAACGGAAAAATGAGCAGTTCTTC,CASSLEAIGRERKNEQFF
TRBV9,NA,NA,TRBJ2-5,TGTGCCAGCAGCCTGGCCGCCCAAGGGGTACTTGGGGAAGAGACCCAGTACTTC,CASSLAAQGVLGEETQYF
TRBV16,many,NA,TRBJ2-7,TGTGCCAGCAGCCCCATTCACGGGGGATCCTACGAGCAGTACTTC,CASSPIHGGSYEQYF
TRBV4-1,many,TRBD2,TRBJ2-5,TGCGCCAGCAGCCAAGGGGTCTTAGCGGGGGAAGAGACCCAGTACTTC,CASSQGVLAGEETQYF
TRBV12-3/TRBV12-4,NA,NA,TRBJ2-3,TGTGCCAGCAGCCGGAGCCACACAGATACGCAGTATTTT,CASSRSHTDTQYF
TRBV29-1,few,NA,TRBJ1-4,TGCAGCGTTGACGGAGAGGGCAGGGAGGGTGAAAAACTGTTTTTT,CSVDGEGREGEKLFF
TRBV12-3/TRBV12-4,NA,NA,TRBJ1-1,TGTGCCAGCAGTGCAAGGGTCTGGAATACGAACACTGAAGCTTTCTTT,CASSARVWNTNTEAFF
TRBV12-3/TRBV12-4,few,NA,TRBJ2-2,TGTGCCAGCAGTTCCGGGAAGACGGGCGGGGAGCTGTTTTTT,CASSSGKTGGELFF
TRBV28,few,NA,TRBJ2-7,TGTGCCAGCAGCCGACCGGGTGGGGGCGAATACTACGAGCAGTACTTC,CASSRPGGGEYYEQYF
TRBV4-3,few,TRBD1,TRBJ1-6,TGCGCCAGCAGCCAAGACAGGGGGGGTTTGGGTTCACCCCTCCACTTT,CASSQDRGGLGSPLHF
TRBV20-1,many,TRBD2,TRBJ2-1,TGCAGTGCTAGAGATCAAGCGGGAGAGTCCCCCCCGCAGTTCTTC,CSARDQAGESPPQFF